This T cell receptor (beta chain) was identified during a study of T cell responses to AZD1222 COVID-19 vaccine. Across the whole study: Pooling covered second doses at about 4 or about 12 weeks.

Assay: immunoSEQ multiplex PCR; the TCRdb copy retains only in-frame clones and omits some. The repertoire holds more than 140,000 clones, with 80% to 90% as singletons. The TCR comes from an adult in good health. The sequencing here drew on peripheral blood, taken on day 0 of AZD1222 vaccination.

The CDR3 nucleotides read TGTGCCAGCAACCCTCTCGGTGGCTACACCTTC. Amino acids: CASNPLGGYTF. The gene calls are TRBV7-9 and TRBJ1-2; D gene uncertain. V was pared by 7 bases and J by 7 bases, with 10 bases between. Germline lookup yields CDR1 SEHNR and CDR2 FQNEAQ (reference sequence). The CDR3 runs 11 residues. The full variable domain, in which reference TRBV7-9 and TRBJ1-2 provide the parts outside the CDR3, is DTGVSQNPRHKITKRGQNVTFRCDPISEHNRLYWYRQTLGQGPEFLTYFQNEAQLEKSRLLSDRFSAERPKGSFSTLEIQRTEQGDSAMYLCASNPLGGYTFGSGTRLTVV.